Below are 20 T cell receptor beta chains sequenced from a single sample in a study of blood T cells in healthy people across ages. Then a second PCR, running about 6 to 12 cycles, was carried out with a sample-barcoded 5' primer and a J-beta primer mix. TCRdb ran MiXCR on the 5' RACE reads and lists one entry per CDR3 protein. The sample includes about 640,000 distinct CDR3 sequences, under 65% of them seen just once. Sequencing was done on a sample of blood. Receptors originate from a man in his sixties in good health.

The V call is TRBV7-2, the J call TRBJ2-5; 10 bases are shared with TRBD2. Germline CDR1 SGHTA, CDR2 FQGNSA. The V gene end was trimmed by 1 base and the J gene end by 2 bases; junction bases not matched to a gene: 4. CDR3 size: 16 residues. CDR3: CASSLVLAGAQETQYF. The CDR3 coding sequence is TGTGCCAGCAGCTTAGTCCTAGCGGGGGCACAAGAGACCCAGTACTTC.

The chain has TRBV10-3 and TRBJ2-3, with TRBD1 identical over 8 bases. The CDR3 has 15 residues. Germline CDR1 reads ENHRY; CDR2 reads SYGVKD. The V gene end was trimmed by 4 bases and the J gene end by 4 bases; junction bases not matched to a gene: 7. The CDR3 sequence: CAISAAGQGSDTQYF. The DNA for the CDR3 is TGTGCCATCAGTGCGGCTGGACAGGGTTCAGATACGCAGTATTTT.

The rearrangement joins TRBV7-8 to TRBJ2-5, with D possibly called TRBD1 or TRBD2 (6 bases each). The assigned J gene may be wrong: the sequence end matches TRBJ2-7 better. CDR1 is SGHVS, CDR2 FQNEAQ, per germline. The CDR3 consists of 16 residues. The CDR3 here is CASSLGGRGVPYEQYF. CDR3 bases: TGTGCCAGCAGCTTAGGGGGGCGCGGGGTCCCTTACGAGCAGTACTTC.

The chain is built from TRBV20-1 and TRBJ1-6; no clear D. CDR3 length equals 17 residues. CDR1 is DFQATT, CDR2 SNEGSKA, per germline (reference sequence). V was clipped by 3 bases and J by 8 bases, with 23 bases between them. The CDR3 DNA sequence: TGCAGTGCTAGCCTCGCTGGACGCAATCCAGAGGATTCACCCCTCCACTTT. It encodes CSASLAGRNPEDSPLHF.

This rearrangement joins TRBV3-1 to TRBJ2-3; 9 bases align to TRBD2. There are 17 residues in the CDR3. The V gene's germline CDR1 is LGHDT and CDR2 YNNKEL (reference sequence). V trimming: 1 base; J trimming: 2 bases; junction bases outside the gene matches: 7. This CDR3 reads CASSQGPTSGPTDTQYF. CDR3 coding DNA: TGTGCCAGCAGCCAAGGGCCGACTAGCGGTCCCACAGATACGCAGTATTTT.

The V call is TRBV10-2, the J call TRBJ2-2; possible D gene TRBD1, 5 bases. Trimming stripped 4 bases from V and 8 bases from J, with 8 bases between. Germline loops: CDR1 WSHSY, CDR2 SAAADI. The CDR3 is 12 amino acids. The CDR3 here is CASSVPGGELFF. CDR3 nucleotide sequence: TGCGCCAGCAGTGTCCCAGGGGGGGAGCTGTTTTTT.

This clonotype occurred a few times. V and J are TRBV4-1 and TRBJ2-5, with TRBD1 matching 8 bases. The CDR3 is 15 amino acids. Germline CDR1 and CDR2: MGHRA and YSYEKL. Germline trimming cut 1 base from V and 2 bases from J; bases unmatched to any gene: 3. CDR3 nucleotide sequence: TGCGCCAGCAGCCAAGCGGACAGGGCACAAGAGACCCAGTACTTC. This sequence encodes CASSQADRAQETQYF.

The chain uses TRBV4-1 and TRBJ2-6, with 10 bases fitting TRBD1. Germline CDR1 and CDR2: MGHRA and YSYEKL. After removal of 1 base from V and 0 bases from J, the junction contained 6 bases not matched to a gene. This CDR3 contains 19 residues. The CDR3 protein is CASSQAQTGGISGANVLTF. CDR3 sequence (DNA): TGCGCCAGCAGCCAAGCCCAGACAGGGGGCATCTCTGGGGCCAACGTCCTGACTTTC.

The J gene is TRBJ1-2, the V gene TRBV28; 8 bases line up with TRBD1. Losses at the gene ends were 6 bases for V and 8 bases for J; bases not matched to a gene: 11. The germline V gene encodes CDR1 MDHEN and CDR2 SYDVKM. This CDR3 comprises 14 residues. The CDR3 DNA sequence: TGTGCCAGCAGCCCCGGGACAGGCAAAGGGGGCTACACCTTC. Amino acids: CASSPGTGKGGYTF.

The chain uses TRBV7-2 and TRBJ1-2; D remains ambiguous. Per germline, CDR1 SGHTA and CDR2 FQGNSA. Trimming removed 2 bases at V and 4 bases at J, with 2 bases between. The CDR3 is 11 residues long. CDR3 in amino acids: CASSLFYGYTF. In DNA, the CDR3 is TGTGCCAGCAGCTTATTCTATGGCTACACCTTC. Variable domain in full (rest from reference TRBV7-2 and TRBJ1-2): GAGVSQSPSNKVTEKGKDVELRCDPISGHTALYWYRQSLGQGLEFLIYFQGNSAPDKSGLPSDRFSAERTGGSVSTLTIQRTQQEDSAVYLCASSLFYGYTFGSGTRLTVV.

The chain joins TRBV20-1 to TRBJ2-5; no clear D gene. The DNA end is more similar to TRBJ2-7, so the J call may be wrong. The V gene's germline CDR1 is DFQATT and CDR2 SNEGSKA (reference sequence). This CDR3 region has 12 residues. CDR3 nucleotide sequence: TGCAGTGCTAGGGACGATGCCTACGAGCAGTACTTC. This encodes CSARDDAYEQYF.

The chain joins TRBV7-9 to TRBJ1-2, with D perhaps TRBD1 (5 bases). CDR3 size: 15 residues. Germline-derived CDR1 and CDR2 are SEHNR and FQNEAQ (reference sequence). The V gene lost 0 bases and the J gene lost 2 bases, with 10 bases spanning the gap. The CDR3, as DNA: TGTGCCAGCAGCTTAGCGCGACAGCCCAACTATGGCTACACCTTC. Residues: CASSLARQPNYGYTF.

This chain links TRBV5-1 with TRBJ2-1; D might be TRBD2 (6 bases). The CDR3 loop spans 14 amino acids. Germline V lookup: CDR1 SGHRS, CDR2 YFSETQ. Trimming took 2 bases from V and 8 from J, leaving 14 bases between them. The CDR3 here is CASSFDLWRDEQFF. CDR3 in DNA: TGCGCCAGCAGCTTCGACTTATGGAGGGATGAGCAGTTCTTC.

The genes are TRBV6-1 and TRBJ1-6, with D maybe TRBD1 (6 bases). There are 14 residues in the CDR3. The V and J ends lost 3 bases and 10 bases respectively, with 13 bases between them. CDR1 and CDR2 from the germline V gene are MNHNS and SASEGT. The CDR3 protein is CASSDYRASSPLHF. For the CDR3, the DNA is TGTGCCAGCAGTGATTACAGGGCAAGCTCACCCCTCCACTTT.

V is TRBV12-3 or TRBV12-4 and J is TRBJ2-3, with D tentatively TRBD2 (5 bases). V was shortened by 6 bases and J by 0 bases, with 10 bases between the two germline ends. CDR3 length: 14 amino acids. The CDR3 spells CASSRSGSTDTQYF. The CDR3 DNA reads as TGTGCCAGCAGCCGAAGCGGAAGCACAGATACGCAGTATTTT.

The chain couples TRBV5-1 to TRBJ2-3; D is possibly TRBD1 (5 bases). Germline CDR1 is SGHRS and CDR2 is YFSETQ. This CDR3 comprises 15 residues. V lost 1 base, J lost 11 bases, and 20 bases lay in between. The CDR3 region is CASSLTPGSQGLQYF. CDR3 nucleotides: TGCGCCAGCAGCTTGACTCCCGGTTCCCAGGGATTGCAGTATTTT.

V and J are TRBV12-3 or TRBV12-4 and TRBJ2-7; D not certain. The CDR3 spans 14 residues. V was clipped by 5 bases and J by 0 bases, with 11 bases between them. CDR3 DNA: TGTGCCAGCAGTGTGGTGCGTAACTCCTACGAGCAGTACTTC. This translates into CASSVVRNSYEQYF.

The count of this clonotype is one. V is TRBV3-1 and J is TRBJ2-7; D is ambiguous. This CDR3 comprises 18 residues. The V end was cut by 1 base, the J end by 0 bases, with 19 bases between. CDR1 and CDR2 (germline): LGHDT, YNNKEL (reference sequence). CDR3: CASSQAPTGILSSYEQYF. The CDR3 nucleotides are TGTGCCAGCAGCCAAGCCCCGACTGGTATTCTGAGCTCCTACGAGCAGTACTTC.

The rearrangement joins TRBV29-1 to TRBJ2-3, with 8 positions matching TRBD1. CDR3 length equals 15 residues. Germline CDR1 reads SQVTM; CDR2 reads ANQGSEA. The J segment lost 1 base and the V segment lost 2 bases, leaving 5 bases of the junction unmatched. CDR3 amino acids: CSVETQGVRTDTQYF. The CDR3 DNA reads as TGCAGCGTTGAAACACAGGGGGTACGCACAGATACGCAGTATTTT.

The chain has TRBV6-2 or TRBV6-3 and TRBJ2-5; 7 bases are a match to TRBD2. The J call could be wrong; TRBJ2-7 is a better fit for the DNA end. The germline V gene encodes CDR1 MNHEY and CDR2 SVGEGT. There are 16 residues in the CDR3. CDR3 protein: CASSFKTGTTRHEQYF. The CDR3 DNA reads as TGTGCCAGCAGTTTCAAAACCGGGACTACGCGCCACGAGCAGTACTTC.